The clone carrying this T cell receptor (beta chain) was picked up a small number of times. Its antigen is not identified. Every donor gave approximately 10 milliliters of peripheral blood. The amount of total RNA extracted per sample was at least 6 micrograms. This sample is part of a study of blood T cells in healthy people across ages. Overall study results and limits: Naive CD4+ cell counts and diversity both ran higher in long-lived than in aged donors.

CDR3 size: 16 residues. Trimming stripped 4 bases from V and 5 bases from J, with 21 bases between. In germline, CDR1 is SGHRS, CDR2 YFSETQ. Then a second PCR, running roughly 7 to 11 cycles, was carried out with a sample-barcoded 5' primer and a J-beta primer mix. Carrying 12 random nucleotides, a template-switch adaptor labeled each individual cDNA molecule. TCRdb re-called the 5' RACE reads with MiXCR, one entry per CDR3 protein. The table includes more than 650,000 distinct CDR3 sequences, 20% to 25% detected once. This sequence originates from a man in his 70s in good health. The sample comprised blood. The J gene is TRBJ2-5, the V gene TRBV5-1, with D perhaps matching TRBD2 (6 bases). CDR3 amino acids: CASSGGFRPPTETQYF. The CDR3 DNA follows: TGCGCCAGCAGCGGGGGGTTTCGACCCCCTACGGAGACCCAGTACTTC.